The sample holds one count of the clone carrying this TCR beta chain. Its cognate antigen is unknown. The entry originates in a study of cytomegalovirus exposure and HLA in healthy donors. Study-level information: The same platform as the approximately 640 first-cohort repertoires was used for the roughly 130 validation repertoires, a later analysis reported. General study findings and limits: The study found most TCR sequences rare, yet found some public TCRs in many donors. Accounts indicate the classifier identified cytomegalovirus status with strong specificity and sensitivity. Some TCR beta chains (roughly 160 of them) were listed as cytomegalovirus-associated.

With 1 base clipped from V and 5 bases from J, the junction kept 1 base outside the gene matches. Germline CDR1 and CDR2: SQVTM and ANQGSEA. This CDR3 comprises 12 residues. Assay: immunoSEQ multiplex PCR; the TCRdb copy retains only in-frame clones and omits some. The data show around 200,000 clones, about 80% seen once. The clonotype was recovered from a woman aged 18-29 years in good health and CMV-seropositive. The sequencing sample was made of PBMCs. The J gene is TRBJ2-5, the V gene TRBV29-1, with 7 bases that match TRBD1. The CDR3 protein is CSVEGRGETQYF. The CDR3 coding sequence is TGCAGCGTTGAAGGCAGGGGGGAGACCCAGTACTTC.